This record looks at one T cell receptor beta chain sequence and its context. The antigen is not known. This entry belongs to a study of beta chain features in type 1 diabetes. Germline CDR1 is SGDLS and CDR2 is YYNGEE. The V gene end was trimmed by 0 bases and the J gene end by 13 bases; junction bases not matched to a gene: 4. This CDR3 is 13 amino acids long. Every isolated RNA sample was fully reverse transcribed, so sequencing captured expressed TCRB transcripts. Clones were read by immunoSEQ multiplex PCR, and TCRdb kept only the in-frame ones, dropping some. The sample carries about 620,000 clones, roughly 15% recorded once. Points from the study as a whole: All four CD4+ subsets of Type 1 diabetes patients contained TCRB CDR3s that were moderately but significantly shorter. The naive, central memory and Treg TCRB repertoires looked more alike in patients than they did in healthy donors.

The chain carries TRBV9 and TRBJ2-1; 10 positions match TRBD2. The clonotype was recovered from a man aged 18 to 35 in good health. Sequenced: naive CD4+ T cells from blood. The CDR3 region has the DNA TGTGCCAGCAGCGTAGAAGAGCGGGGGGGACAGTTCTTC. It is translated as CASSVEERGGQFF.